This TCR beta chain was obtained from a study of blood T cell repertoires in COVID-19. Study-level information: COVID-19 samples from acute and convalescent phases originated in the United States, Italy and Spain. T cells, B-cell-depleted T cells, or PBMCs provided the cDNA or gDNA that served as material.

Per the study methods: Counts of nucleated cells, estimated from reference gene primer amplification, were obtained. Data came from immunoSEQ multiplex PCR; TCRdb stores just in-frame clones and leaves some out. The DNA was the basis for D and trimming; V, J and clone size are from that table. The sample has fewer than 85,000 clones, 65% to 80% seen once. From germline, CDR1 is LNHDA and CDR2 SQIVND (reference sequence). J lost 5 bases, V lost 6 bases, and 9 bases had no gene match. The CDR3 spans 14 residues. The rearrangement links TRBV19 to TRBJ1-1; 7 bases agree with TRBD1. The sequencing sample was made of peripheral blood. The TCR comes from a woman older than 75 with active or convalescent COVID-19. CDR3 bases: TGTGCCAGTAGCCCGACCCCAGGGGGAACTGAAGCTTTCTTT. It specifies CASSPTPGGTEAFF.